The 16 T cell receptor beta chains reported below all come from one sample, sequenced in a study of blood T cell repertoires in COVID-19. This table comes from immunoSEQ multiplex PCR, and its TCRdb copy is limited to in-frame clones, with some not included. Altogether about 67,000 clones are present, over 70% being singletons, with the ten largest covering more than 4.5%. The sample comprised peripheral blood. The receptors come from a man aged 45-60 years with active COVID-19.

As to this clone: Additional DNA sequences in this sample encode the identical CDR3. The genes are TRBV11-2 and TRBJ2-2; D is uncertain. Between the trimmed V and J ends, which lost 1 base and 1 base, there was a span of 7 bases. The CDR3 runs to 15 residues. Germline values: CDR1 SGHAT, CDR2 FQNNGV. The CDR3 loop reads CASSLGRLNTGELFF. The CDR3 DNA is TGTGCCAGCAGCTTAGGCAGGTTGAACACCGGGGAGCTGTTTTTT.

The V call is TRBV29-1, the J call TRBJ2-1; 11 bases agree with TRBD2. Trimming at V came to 5 bases and at J to 0 bases, leaving 6 bases not matched to a gene. Germline V gene sequence: CDR1 SQVTM, CDR2 ANQGSEA. This CDR3 is 16 amino acids long. CDR3: CSVYLAGGSSYNEQFF. The DNA of the CDR3 is TGCAGCGTTTATCTAGCGGGAGGTAGCTCCTACAATGAGCAGTTCTTC.

The chain couples TRBV4-3 to TRBJ1-2, with TRBD1 identical over 7 bases. V was pared by 3 bases and J by 1 base, with 5 bases of the junction left unmatched. The CDR3 contains 15 residues. The germline CDR1 and CDR2 sequences are LGHNA and YSLEER. The CDR3 sequence is CASSQGTAVNYGYTF. Here the CDR3 DNA reads TGCGCCAGCAGCCAGGGGACAGCAGTTAACTATGGCTACACCTTC.

V gene TRBV6-1 combines with J gene TRBJ2-7; 8 bases line up with TRBD2. V gave up 0 bases and J gave up 0 bases; unmatched junction bases: 7. This CDR3 has 17 amino acids. Germline-derived CDR1 and CDR2 are MNHNS and SASEGT. The CDR3 protein is CASSEAASGWSSYEQYF. The CDR3 nucleotides are TGTGCCAGCAGTGAAGCAGCTAGCGGGTGGAGCTCCTACGAGCAGTACTTC.

This chain links TRBV28 with TRBJ2-7, with D unresolved. The CDR3 contains 12 residues. Germline V CDR1 and CDR2: MDHEN, SYDVKM. Trimming shortened V by 10 bases and J by 0 bases, and 10 bases separated the two germline ends. The CDR3 sequence is CAIGQSSYEQYF. As DNA, the CDR3 is TGTGCCATTGGGCAAAGCTCCTACGAGCAGTACTTC.

Only one count was recorded for this clone. The rearrangement links TRBV12-3 or TRBV12-4 to TRBJ1-5; D uncertain. The CDR3 loop spans 13 amino acids. Trimming left V 7 bases short and J 0 bases short, with 7 bases between. DNA for the CDR3: TGTGCCAGCACGAGTAATAGCAATCAGCCCCAGCATTTT. It translates to CASTSNSNQPQHF.

This clone occurred once. V and J are TRBV4-2 and TRBJ1-5; 9 bases are a match to TRBD1. V shed 3 bases and J 7 bases; nucleotides not matched to a gene: 10. Germline values: CDR1 LGHNA, CDR2 YNFKEQ. The CDR3 is made up of 16 amino acids. The CDR3 is CASSQGPGTGNQPQHF. The CDR3 region has the DNA TGTGCCAGCAGCCAGGGCCCCGGGACAGGGAACCAGCCCCAGCATTTT.

The rearrangement joins TRBV27 to TRBJ1-1; D remains ambiguous. V was cut by 0 bases and J by 0 bases, with 14 bases left in between. Germline CDR1 and CDR2: MNHEY and SMNVEV (reference sequence). The CDR3 length is 17 residues. DNA of the CDR3: TGTGCCAGCAGTTTATCGATCCAGGATTTCATGAACACTGAAGCTTTCTTT. Its protein product is CASSLSIQDFMNTEAFF.

The V and J genes are TRBV3-1 (or the pseudogene TRBV3-2) and TRBJ2-7; 8 nucleotides match TRBD2. Trimming at V came to 4 bases and at J to 3 bases, leaving 5 bases not matched to a gene. This CDR3 comprises 14 residues. The germline V gene has CDR1 LGHDT and CDR2 YNNKEL (reference sequence). CDR3 DNA sequence: TGTGCCAGCAGCCCCAGCGGGAGTGTCTACGAGCAGTACTTC. Protein: CASSPSGSVYEQYF.

This chain connects TRBV4-1 to TRBJ1-6; maybe TRBD1 (5 bases). CDR3 length: 18 amino acids. Germline CDR1 and CDR2: MGHRA and YSYEKL. V was clipped by 1 base and J by 5 bases, with 18 bases between them. CDR3 amino acids: CASSQGLQGLRDNSPLHF. CDR3 nucleotide sequence: TGCGCCAGCAGCCAAGGTCTTCAGGGACTAAGAGATAATTCACCCCTCCACTTT.

This sequence joins TRBV4-1 and TRBJ1-2, with 9 bases that match TRBD1. The CDR3 covers 19 residues. The V segment lost 2 bases and the J segment 0 bases; nucleotides outside the gene matches: 13. Germline loops: CDR1 MGHRA, CDR2 YSYEKL. CDR3 residues: CASSQISGQGRHPNYGYTF. As DNA, the CDR3 is TGCGCCAGCAGCCAAATAAGTGGACAGGGGCGACACCCTAACTATGGCTACACCTTC.

The V and J genes are TRBV5-1 and TRBJ2-7; D is possibly TRBD2 (5 bases). V lost 4 bases and J 9 bases, leaving 14 bases between the germline ends. The CDR3 contains 12 residues. The germline gives CDR1 SGHRS, CDR2 YFSETQ. CDR3 sequence reads: CASSPGSAGQYF. In DNA, the CDR3 is TGCGCCAGCAGCCCGGGGTCGGCCGGGCAGTACTTC.

The sample holds one count of this clone. V and J are TRBV5-1 and TRBJ2-1; TRBD2 agrees at 9 bases. With 5 bases clipped from V and 2 bases from J, the junction kept 5 bases outside the gene matches. Germline V CDR1 and CDR2: SGHRS, YFSETQ. This CDR3 is built from 15 residues. The CDR3 DNA reads TGCGCCAGCAGAGAGACTAGCGGAGCCTACAATGAGCAGTTCTTC. Encoded protein: CASRETSGAYNEQFF.

V gene TRBV28 combines with J gene TRBJ2-1, with D tentatively TRBD2 (6 bases). Trimming shortened V by 2 bases and J by 7 bases, and 6 bases separated the two germline ends. The CDR3 is 12 residues long. From germline, CDR1 is MDHEN and CDR2 SYDVKM. CDR3 protein: CASSLRENEQFF. DNA for the CDR3: TGTGCCAGCAGTTTACGGGAGAATGAGCAGTTCTTC. The full variable domain, rest sourced from reference TRBV28 and TRBJ2-1, is DVKVTQSSRYLVKRTGEKVFLECVQDMDHENMFWYRQDPGLGLRLIYFSYDVKMKEKGDIPEGYSVSREKKERFSLILESASTNQTSMYLCASSLRENEQFFGPGTRLTVL.

This sequence joins TRBV19 and TRBJ2-1, with 7 bases matching TRBD1. This CDR3 contains 15 residues. Germline-derived CDR1 and CDR2 are LNHDA and SQIVND (reference sequence). The V and J ends lost 6 bases and 3 bases, in that order; junction bases with no gene match: 8. The CDR3 region is CASRPGTELYNEQFF. The CDR3 DNA follows: TGTGCCAGTAGACCAGGGACAGAACTCTACAATGAGCAGTTCTTC.

This clone was recorded only once. The V and J genes are TRBV28 and TRBJ1-1; no reliable D call. There are 16 residues in the CDR3. Germline CDR1 and CDR2: MDHEN and SYDVKM. V was clipped by 3 bases and J by 3 bases, with 17 bases between them. CDR3 coding DNA: TGTGCCAGCAGTTTGACGGGTCTGCGGGGTGACACTGAAGCTTTCTTT. It translates to CASSLTGLRGDTEAFF.